What follows are 18 T cell receptor beta chains derived from one specimen sequenced in a study of CDR3 diversity in severe acne. A single record per CDR3 protein comes from TCRdb applying MiXCR to the PCR reads. The sample holds some 90,000 distinct CDR3 sequences, under 55% seen once. Sequencing was performed on blood. These receptor sequences come from a male donor with severe acne vulgaris.

Of note for this clonotype: A read error may explain this, as a much larger clone is one base away. The rearrangement joins TRBV5-4 to TRBJ2-7, with D uncertain. CDR1 SGHNT and CDR2 YYREEE come from the germline V gene (reference sequence). Trimming removed 0 bases at V and 5 bases at J, with 12 bases between. The CDR3 length is 14 residues. CDR3 DNA: TGTGCCAGCAGCTTGGCTCCGACGGCCCACGAGCAGTACTTC. Its translation is CASSLAPTAHEQYF.

The rearrangement links TRBV7-6 to TRBJ2-6, with 8 bases identical to TRBD1. The CDR3 length is 17 residues. Germline V CDR1 and CDR2: SGHVS, FNYEAQ. V was clipped by 2 bases and J by 3 bases; unmatched bases: 6. CDR3 nucleotides: TGTGCCAGCAGCTTAAGGGACAGGTCCTATGGGGCCAACGTCCTGACTTTC. Residues: CASSLRDRSYGANVLTF. The full variable domain, its missing parts supplied by reference TRBV7-6 and TRBJ2-6, is GAGVSQSPRYKVTKRGQDVALRCDPISGHVSLYWYRQALGQGPEFLTYFNYEAQQDKSGLPNDRFSAERPEGSISTLTIQRTEQRDSAMYRCASSLRDRSYGANVLTFGAGSRLTVL.

The gene calls are TRBV2 and TRBJ1-2; the D is unclear. There are 13 residues in the CDR3. V lost 3 bases and J 6 bases, leaving 11 bases between the germline ends. CDR1 is SNHLY and CDR2 is FYNNEI in the germline V gene. CDR3 sequence: CASSESGSNGYTF. The CDR3 nucleotides read TGTGCCAGCAGTGAGAGCGGGAGCAATGGCTACACCTTC.

This sequence joins TRBV29-1 and TRBJ2-1; D possibly matches TRBD1 or TRBD2 (5 bases each). Germline values: CDR1 SQVTM, CDR2 ANQGSEA. The CDR3 has 18 amino acids. The V and J ends lost 0 bases and 2 bases respectively, with 20 bases between them. The CDR3 region is CSVEDPGYNRFTYNEQFF. CDR3 sequence (DNA): TGCAGCGTTGAAGACCCGGGGTATAACAGGTTTACCTACAATGAGCAGTTCTTC.

In this sample, this clonotype turned up a few times. The chain employs TRBV4-1 and TRBJ2-2; D unresolved. Germline V gives CDR1 MGHRA, CDR2 YSYEKL. Trimming stripped 0 bases from V and 0 bases from J, with 11 bases between. The CDR3 has 17 amino acids. The chain's CDR3 is CASSQDLPLANTGELFF. The CDR3 DNA reads TGCGCCAGCAGCCAAGACCTACCGCTCGCGAACACCGGGGAGCTGTTTTTT.

The chain recombines TRBV12-3 or TRBV12-4 with TRBJ1-1; weak D call: TRBD1 (5 bases). The CDR3 has 15 residues. V lost 3 bases and J 5 bases, leaving 16 bases between the germline ends. This CDR3 is CASSLWGKGDTEAFF. CDR3 DNA: TGTGCCAGCAGTTTGTGGGGGAAAGGGGATACTGAAGCTTTCTTT.

V usage is TRBV11-1 and J usage is TRBJ2-5, with 7 positions matching TRBD1. V lost 5 bases and J lost 5; bases outside the gene matches: 5. The CDR3 has 13 amino acids. Looked up from germline, CDR1 is SGHAT and CDR2 is FQDESV (reference sequence). CDR3 region: CASSNRGVETQYF. The DNA of the CDR3 is TGTGCCAGCAGCAACAGGGGAGTGGAGACCCAGTACTTC.

Many counts were recorded for this clonotype. The chain combines TRBV20-1 with TRBJ2-5, with a weak D call TRBD1 (6 bases). V lost 3 bases, J lost 5 bases, and 13 bases lay in between. This CDR3 comprises 13 residues. From germline, CDR1 is DFQATT and CDR2 SNEGSKA (reference sequence). DNA of the CDR3: TGCAGTGCTAGCGACAGGACCCCGGAGACCCAGTACTTC. Translated: CSASDRTPETQYF.

Points on this clonotype: It may be a read error: a sequence one base away is much more abundant. The conserved phenylalanine or tryptophan normally closing the CDR3 is absent here, so this likely arose from a read error. This chain links TRBV25-1 with TRBJ1-1, with D possibly TRBD1 on 5 matching bases. CDR1 and CDR2 from the germline V gene are MGHDK and SYGVNS. The CDR3 is 14 amino acids. V gave up 3 bases and J gave up 4 bases, with 12 bases separating them. CDR3 nucleotide sequence: TGTGCCAGCAGTGATCCAGGGAGGGGCACTGAAGCTTTCCTT. Its translation: CASSDPGRGTEAFL.

The genes are TRBV15 and TRBJ2-3; 7 bases line up with TRBD1. This CDR3 has 14 amino acids. In germline, CDR1 is LNHNV, CDR2 YYDKDF (reference sequence). V lost 6 bases, J lost 2 bases, and 5 bases stayed unmatched. The CDR3 is CATSPGQLTDTQYF. CDR3 sequence (DNA): TGTGCCACCAGTCCGGGACAGCTCACAGATACGCAGTATTTT. The entire variable domain, with the rest obtained from reference TRBV15 and TRBJ2-3, is as follows: DAMVIQNPRYQVTQFGKPVTLSCSQTLNHNVMYWYQQKSSQAPKLLFHYYDKDFNNEADTPDNFQSRRPNTSFCFLDIRSPGLGDTAMYLCATSPGQLTDTQYFGPGTRLTVL.

There are a few counts of this clonotype. The chain carries TRBV7-8 and TRBJ2-6; no clear D gene. This CDR3 contains 14 residues. Germline CDR1 and CDR2: SGHVS and FQNEAQ. V shed 5 bases and J shed 4 bases, with 9 bases lying between them. The DNA of the CDR3 is TGTGCCAGCAGCCACGCCCCGGGGGCCAACGTCCTGACTTTC. Its protein is CASSHAPGANVLTF.

The J gene is TRBJ1-4, the V gene TRBV25-1, with a weak D call TRBD1 (5 bases). Germline loops: CDR1 MGHDK, CDR2 SYGVNS. CDR3 length equals 13 residues. Trimming removed 6 bases at V and 16 bases at J, with 21 bases between. CDR3 sequence (DNA): TGTGCCAGCAGAGGGGCGCAGGATGAAAAGCGGTTTTTT. It translates to CASRGAQDEKRFF.

This clonotype was recorded many times. The chain carries TRBV27 and TRBJ2-7; D is unclear. The CDR3 is 15 amino acids. From germline, CDR1 is MNHEY and CDR2 SMNVEV (reference sequence). The V and J ends lost 5 bases and 4 bases respectively, with 18 bases between them. Written as DNA, the CDR3 is TGTGCCAGCAGTCCCCAAAGGGCAGAGCTTTACGAGCAGTACTTC. It encodes CASSPQRAELYEQYF.

The chain employs TRBV7-7 and TRBJ2-3, with 8 bases aligning to TRBD2. CDR1 and CDR2 (germline): SSHAT, FNYEAQ (reference sequence). After removal of 5 bases from V and 5 bases from J, the junction contained 9 bases not matched to a gene. This CDR3 has 15 amino acids. CDR3 coding DNA: TGTGCCAGCAGCGAAACCGGGCTAGCGGGAGATACGCAGTATTTT. This encodes CASSETGLAGDTQYF.

V is TRBV9 and J is TRBJ2-7; 11 positions match TRBD1. Germline V gene data show CDR1 as SGDLS and CDR2 as YYNGEE. The V gene end was trimmed by 2 bases and the J gene end by 2 bases; junction bases not matched to a gene: 6. This CDR3 is built from 16 residues. The CDR3 DNA sequence: TGTGCCAGCAGCGTGACCGGGACAGGGGGTCCCTACGAGCAGTACTTC. It codes for CASSVTGTGGPYEQYF.

In its sample, this clonotype was seen once. This sequence may be a read error, since a much larger clone differs from it by one base. The rearrangement joins TRBV7-6 to TRBJ2-3, with D tentatively TRBD2 (5 bases). CDR3 size: 18 residues. Germline V gene data show CDR1 as SGHVS and CDR2 as FNYEAQ. The CDR3 here is CASSLIPSNGIPTDTQCF. Written as DNA, the CDR3 is TGTGCCAGCAGCTTAATTCCGAGTAACGGGATACCCACAGATACGCAGTGTTTT.

V and J are TRBV7-2 and TRBJ1-5; D possibly corresponds to TRBD1 (6 bases). Trimming pared 5 bases from V and 9 bases from J, leaving 17 bases between. This CDR3 region has 14 residues. Germline assignment: CDR1 SGHTA and CDR2 FQGNSA. This CDR3 is CASSNDRPVSPQHF. The CDR3 nucleotides read TGTGCCAGCAGCAACGACAGGCCGGTCTCGCCCCAGCATTTT.

This rearrangement joins TRBV29-1 to TRBJ2-7, with TRBD2 identical over 9 bases. The CDR3 loop spans 14 amino acids. The germline gives CDR1 SQVTM, CDR2 ANQGSEA. The V segment lost 2 bases and the J segment 5 bases; nucleotides outside the gene matches: 7. Here the CDR3 reads CSVEPLAGPHEQYF. In DNA, the CDR3 is TGCAGCGTTGAACCGCTAGCGGGACCCCACGAGCAGTACTTC.